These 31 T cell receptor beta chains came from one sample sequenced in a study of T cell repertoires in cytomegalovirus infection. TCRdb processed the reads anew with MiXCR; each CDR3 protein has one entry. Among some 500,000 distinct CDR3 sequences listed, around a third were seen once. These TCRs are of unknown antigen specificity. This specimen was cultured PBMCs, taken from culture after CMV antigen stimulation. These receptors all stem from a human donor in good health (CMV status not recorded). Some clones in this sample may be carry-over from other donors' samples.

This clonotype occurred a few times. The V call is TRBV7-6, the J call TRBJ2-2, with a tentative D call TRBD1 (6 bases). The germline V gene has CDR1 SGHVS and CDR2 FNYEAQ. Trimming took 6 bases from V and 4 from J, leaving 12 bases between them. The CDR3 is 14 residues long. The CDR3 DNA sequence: TGTGCCAGCAGGTCGGGACACGGCACCGGGGAGCTGTTTTTT. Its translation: CASRSGHGTGELFF.

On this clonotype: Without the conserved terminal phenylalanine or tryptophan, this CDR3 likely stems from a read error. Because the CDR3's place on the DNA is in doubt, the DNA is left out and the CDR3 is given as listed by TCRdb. This CDR3 is CAWSVLSQIRL. V and J are TRBV30 and TRBJ2-5. The germline V gene has CDR1 GTSNPN and CDR2 SVGIG (reference sequence). The CDR3 has 11 residues if both end residues are counted.

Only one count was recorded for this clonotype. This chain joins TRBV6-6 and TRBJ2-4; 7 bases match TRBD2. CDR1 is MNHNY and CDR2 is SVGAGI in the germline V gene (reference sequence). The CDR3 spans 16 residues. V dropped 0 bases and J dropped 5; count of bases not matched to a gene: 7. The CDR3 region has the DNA TGTGCCAGCAGTTACTCGATTCGCCGGGGGGAAAACATTCAGTACTTC. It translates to CASSYSIRRGENIQYF.

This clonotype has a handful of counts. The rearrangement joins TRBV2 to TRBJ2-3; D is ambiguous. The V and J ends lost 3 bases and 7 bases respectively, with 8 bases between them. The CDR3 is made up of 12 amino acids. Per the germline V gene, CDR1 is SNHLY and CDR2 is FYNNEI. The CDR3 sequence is CASSDRANTQYF. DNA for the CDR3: TGTGCCAGCAGTGATCGGGCGAATACGCAGTATTTT.

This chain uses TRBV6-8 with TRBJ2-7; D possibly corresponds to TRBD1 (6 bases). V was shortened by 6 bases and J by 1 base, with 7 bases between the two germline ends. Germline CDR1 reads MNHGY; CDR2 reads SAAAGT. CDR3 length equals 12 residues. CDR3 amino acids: CASSGQSYEQYV. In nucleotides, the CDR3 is TGTGCCAGCAGCGGACAGTCCTACGAGCAGTACGTC.

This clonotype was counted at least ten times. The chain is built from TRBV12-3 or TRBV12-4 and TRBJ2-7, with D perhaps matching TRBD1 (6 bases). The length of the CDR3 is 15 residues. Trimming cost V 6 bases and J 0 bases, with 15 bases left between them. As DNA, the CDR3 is TGTGCCAGCAGCACGTCGGGACACAACTCCTACGAGCAGTACTTC. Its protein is CASSTSGHNSYEQYF.

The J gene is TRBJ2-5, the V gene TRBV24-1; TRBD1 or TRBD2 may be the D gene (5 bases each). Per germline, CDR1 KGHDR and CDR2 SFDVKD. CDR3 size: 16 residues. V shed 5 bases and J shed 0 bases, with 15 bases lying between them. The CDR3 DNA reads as TGTGCCACCAGTGGGGGCAGAATAGCGAACCAAGAGACCCAGTACTTC. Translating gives CATSGGRIANQETQYF.

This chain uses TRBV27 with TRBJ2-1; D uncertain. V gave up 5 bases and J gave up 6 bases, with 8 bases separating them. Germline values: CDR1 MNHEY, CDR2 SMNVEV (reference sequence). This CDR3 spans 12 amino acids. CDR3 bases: TGTGCCAGCAGTCCCCAAGTCAATGAGCAGTTCTTC. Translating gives CASSPQVNEQFF.

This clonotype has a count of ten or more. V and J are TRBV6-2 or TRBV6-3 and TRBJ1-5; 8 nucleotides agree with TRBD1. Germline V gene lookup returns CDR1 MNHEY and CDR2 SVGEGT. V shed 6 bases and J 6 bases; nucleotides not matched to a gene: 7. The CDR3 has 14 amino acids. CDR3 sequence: CASSPDRDRQPQHF. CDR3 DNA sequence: TGTGCCAGCAGCCCGGACAGGGATCGTCAGCCCCAGCATTTT.

CDR3: CASSFTSSGANVLTF. The DNA of the CDR3 is TGTGCCAGCAGCTTTACAAGCTCTGGGGCCAACGTCCTGACTTTC. The chain couples TRBV7-2 to TRBJ2-6; D is unresolved. V was clipped by 3 bases and J by 0 bases, with 6 bases between them. CDR1 and CDR2 from the germline V gene are SGHTA and FQGNSA. The CDR3 length is 15 residues.

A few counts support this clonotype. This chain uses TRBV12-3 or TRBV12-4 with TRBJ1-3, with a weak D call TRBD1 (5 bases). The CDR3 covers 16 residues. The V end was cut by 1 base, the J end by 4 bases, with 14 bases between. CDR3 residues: CASSLGQLGTGNTIYF. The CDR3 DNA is TGTGCCAGCAGTTTAGGGCAATTAGGGACGGGAAACACCATATATTTT.

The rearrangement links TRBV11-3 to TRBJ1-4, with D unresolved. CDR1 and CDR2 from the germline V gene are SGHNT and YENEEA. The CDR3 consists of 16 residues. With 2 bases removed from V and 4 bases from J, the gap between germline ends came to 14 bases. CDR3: CASSLKAYGVNEKLFF. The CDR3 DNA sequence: TGTGCCAGCAGCTTAAAGGCTTACGGTGTTAATGAAAAACTGTTTTTT. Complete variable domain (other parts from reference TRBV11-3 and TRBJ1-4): EAGVVQSPRYKIIEKKQPVAFWCNPISGHNTLYWYLQNLGQGPELLIRYENEEAVDDSQLPKDRFSAERLKGVDSTLKIQPAELGDSAVYLCASSLKAYGVNEKLFFGSGTQLSVL.

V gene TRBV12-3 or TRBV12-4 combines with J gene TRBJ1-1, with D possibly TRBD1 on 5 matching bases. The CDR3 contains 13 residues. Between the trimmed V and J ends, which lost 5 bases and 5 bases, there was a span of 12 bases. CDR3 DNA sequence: TGTGCCAGCAGTATATCCGGGGGTACTGAAGCTTTCTTT. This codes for CASSISGGTEAFF.

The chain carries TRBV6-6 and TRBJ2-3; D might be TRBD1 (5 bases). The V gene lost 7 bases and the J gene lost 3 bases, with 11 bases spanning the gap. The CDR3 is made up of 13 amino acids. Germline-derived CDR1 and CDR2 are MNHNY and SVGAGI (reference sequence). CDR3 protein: CASIPAGTDTQYF. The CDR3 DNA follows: TGTGCCAGCATCCCAGCAGGGACAGATACGCAGTATTTT.

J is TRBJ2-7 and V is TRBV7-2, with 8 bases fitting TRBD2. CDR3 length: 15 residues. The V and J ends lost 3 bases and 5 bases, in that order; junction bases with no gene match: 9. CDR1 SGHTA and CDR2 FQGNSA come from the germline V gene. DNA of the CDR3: TGTGCCAGCAGCTTCACGGGAGGGCCATTGGACGAGCAGTACTTC. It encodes CASSFTGGPLDEQYF.

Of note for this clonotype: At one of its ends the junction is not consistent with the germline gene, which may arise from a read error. The CDR3 DNA reads as TGTGCCAGCAGCTTTCGGCCAGGGGCGCCTCTTTTT. Translation gives CASSFRPGAPLF. The V and J genes are TRBV5-6 and TRBJ1-1, with D possibly matching TRBD1 (6 bases). CDR3 size: 12 residues. Germline CDR1 is SGHDT and CDR2 is YYEEEE.

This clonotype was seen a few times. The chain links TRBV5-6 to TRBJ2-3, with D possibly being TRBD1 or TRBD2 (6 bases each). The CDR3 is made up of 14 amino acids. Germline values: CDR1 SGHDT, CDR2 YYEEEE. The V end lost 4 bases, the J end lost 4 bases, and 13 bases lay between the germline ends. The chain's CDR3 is CASSNSRGADTQYF. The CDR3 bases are TGTGCCAGCAGCAACTCGAGGGGGGCAGATACGCAGTATTTT.

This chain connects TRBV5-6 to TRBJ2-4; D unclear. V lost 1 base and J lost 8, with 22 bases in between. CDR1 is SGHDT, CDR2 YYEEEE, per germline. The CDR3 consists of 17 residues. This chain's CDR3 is CASSLFFRSTGRDIQYF. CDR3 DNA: TGTGCCAGCAGCTTGTTTTTTCGCTCAACGGGCCGGGACATTCAGTACTTC.

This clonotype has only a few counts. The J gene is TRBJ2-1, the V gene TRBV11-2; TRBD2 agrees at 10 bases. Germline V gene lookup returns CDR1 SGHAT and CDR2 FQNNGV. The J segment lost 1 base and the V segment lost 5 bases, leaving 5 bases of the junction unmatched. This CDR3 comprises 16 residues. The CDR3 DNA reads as TGTGCCAGCAGCCCAATTAGCGGGAGGTCCTACAATGAGCAGTTCTTC. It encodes CASSPISGRSYNEQFF. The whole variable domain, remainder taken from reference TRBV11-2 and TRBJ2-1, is EAGVAQSPRYKIIEKRQSVAFWCNPISGHATLYWYQQILGQGPKLLIQFQNNGVVDDSQLPKDRFSAERLKGVDSTLKIQPAKLEDSAVYLCASSPISGRSYNEQFFGPGTRLTVL.

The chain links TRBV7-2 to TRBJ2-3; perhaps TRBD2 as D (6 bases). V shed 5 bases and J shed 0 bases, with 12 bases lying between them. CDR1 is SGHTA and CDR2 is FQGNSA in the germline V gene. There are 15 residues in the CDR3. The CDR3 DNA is TGTGCCAGCAGCCCTTCCGGGACTAGCACAGATACGCAGTATTTT. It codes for CASSPSGTSTDTQYF.

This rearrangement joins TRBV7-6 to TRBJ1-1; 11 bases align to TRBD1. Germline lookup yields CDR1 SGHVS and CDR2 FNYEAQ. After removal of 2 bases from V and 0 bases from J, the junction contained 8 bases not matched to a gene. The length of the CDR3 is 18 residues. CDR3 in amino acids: CASSLPTGQGALNTEAFF. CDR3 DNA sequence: TGTGCCAGCAGCTTACCCACCGGACAGGGGGCGTTGAACACTGAAGCTTTCTTT.

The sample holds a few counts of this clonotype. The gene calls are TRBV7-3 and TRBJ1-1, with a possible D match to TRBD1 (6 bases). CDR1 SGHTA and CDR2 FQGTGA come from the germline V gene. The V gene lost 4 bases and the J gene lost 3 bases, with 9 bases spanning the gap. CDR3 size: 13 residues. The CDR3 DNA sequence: TGTGCCAGCAGCTCCCACAGGGACACTGAAGCTTTCTTT. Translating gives CASSSHRDTEAFF.

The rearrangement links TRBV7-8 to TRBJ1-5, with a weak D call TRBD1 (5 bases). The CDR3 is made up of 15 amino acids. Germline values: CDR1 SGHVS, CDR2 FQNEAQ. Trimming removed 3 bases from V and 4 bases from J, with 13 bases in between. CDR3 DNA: TGTGCCAGCAGCTTTTTCAGGGAAGGGAATCAGCCCCAGCATTTT. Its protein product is CASSFFREGNQPQHF.

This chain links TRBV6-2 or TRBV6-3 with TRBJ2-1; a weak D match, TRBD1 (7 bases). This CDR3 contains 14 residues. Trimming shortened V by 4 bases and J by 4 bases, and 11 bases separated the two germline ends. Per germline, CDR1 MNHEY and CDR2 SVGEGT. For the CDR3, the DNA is TGTGCCAGCAGTTCGCCAGGGGGGTACAATGAGCAGTTCTTC. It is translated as CASSSPGGYNEQFF.

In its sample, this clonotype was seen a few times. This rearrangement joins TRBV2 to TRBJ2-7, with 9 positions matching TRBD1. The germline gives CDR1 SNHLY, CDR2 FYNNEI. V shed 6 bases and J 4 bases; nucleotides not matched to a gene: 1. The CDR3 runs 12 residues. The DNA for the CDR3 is TGTGCCAGCAGGGACAGGGGTTACGAGCAGTACTTC. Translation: CASRDRGYEQYF.

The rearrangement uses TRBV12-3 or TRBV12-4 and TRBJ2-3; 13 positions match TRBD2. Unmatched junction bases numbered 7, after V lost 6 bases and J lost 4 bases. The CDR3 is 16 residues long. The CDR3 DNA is TGTGCCAGCAGCTGGACTAGCGGGAGTTATCCAGATACGCAGTATTTT. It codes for CASSWTSGSYPDTQYF.

The CDR3 region has the DNA TGCGCCAGCAGTCAATTGGTCACAGCGAATACCGGGACTAGCGGGATATGGGAGACCCAGTACTTC. This gives the protein CASSQLVTANTGTSGIWETQYF. This sequence joins TRBV23-1 and TRBJ2-5, with 13 bases identical to TRBD2. TRBV23-1 is labeled an ORF, and its function is uncertain. This CDR3 is 22 amino acids long. J gave up 5 bases and V 1 base, and 22 bases lay outside the gene matches.

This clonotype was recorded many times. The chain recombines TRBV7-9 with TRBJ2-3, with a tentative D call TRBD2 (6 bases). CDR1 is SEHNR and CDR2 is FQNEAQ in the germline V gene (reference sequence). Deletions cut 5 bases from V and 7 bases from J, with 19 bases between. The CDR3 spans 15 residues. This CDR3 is CASSQTSWDGYTQYF. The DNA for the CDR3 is TGTGCCAGCAGCCAGACTAGTTGGGACGGATATACGCAGTATTTT.

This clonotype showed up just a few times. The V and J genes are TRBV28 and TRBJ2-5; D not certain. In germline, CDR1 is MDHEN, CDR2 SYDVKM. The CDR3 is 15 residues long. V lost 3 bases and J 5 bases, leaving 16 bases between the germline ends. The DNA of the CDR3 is TGTGCCAGCAGTTTGTACGACCCGGTGGGGGAGACCCAGTACTTC. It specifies CASSLYDPVGETQYF.

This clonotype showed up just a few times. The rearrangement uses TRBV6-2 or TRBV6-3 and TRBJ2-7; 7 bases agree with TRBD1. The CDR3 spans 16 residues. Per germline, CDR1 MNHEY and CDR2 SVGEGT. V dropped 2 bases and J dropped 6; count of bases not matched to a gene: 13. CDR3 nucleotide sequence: TGTGCCAGCAGTTACGTACCGGGACAGAGCTTCGGCGAGCAGTACTTC. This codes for CASSYVPGQSFGEQYF.

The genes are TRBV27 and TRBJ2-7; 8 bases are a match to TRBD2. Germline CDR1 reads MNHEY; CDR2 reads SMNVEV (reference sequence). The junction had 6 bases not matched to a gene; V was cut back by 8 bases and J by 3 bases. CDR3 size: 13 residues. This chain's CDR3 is CASCGLALYEQYV. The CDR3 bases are TGTGCCAGCTGCGGACTAGCCCTCTACGAGCAGTACGTC.